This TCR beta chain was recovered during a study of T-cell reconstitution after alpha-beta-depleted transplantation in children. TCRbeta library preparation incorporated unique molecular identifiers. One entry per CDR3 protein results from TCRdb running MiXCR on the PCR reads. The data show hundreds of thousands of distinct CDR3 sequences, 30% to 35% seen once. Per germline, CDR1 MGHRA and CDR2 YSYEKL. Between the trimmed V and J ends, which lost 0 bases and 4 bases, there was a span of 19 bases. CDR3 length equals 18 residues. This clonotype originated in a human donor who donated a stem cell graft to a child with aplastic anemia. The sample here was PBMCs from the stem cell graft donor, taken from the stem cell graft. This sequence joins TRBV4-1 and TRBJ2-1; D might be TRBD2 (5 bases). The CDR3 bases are TGCGCCAGCAGCCAAGAGTTATACAGCGGAGTCGGATACAATGAGCAGTTCTTC. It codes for CASSQELYSGVGYNEQFF.